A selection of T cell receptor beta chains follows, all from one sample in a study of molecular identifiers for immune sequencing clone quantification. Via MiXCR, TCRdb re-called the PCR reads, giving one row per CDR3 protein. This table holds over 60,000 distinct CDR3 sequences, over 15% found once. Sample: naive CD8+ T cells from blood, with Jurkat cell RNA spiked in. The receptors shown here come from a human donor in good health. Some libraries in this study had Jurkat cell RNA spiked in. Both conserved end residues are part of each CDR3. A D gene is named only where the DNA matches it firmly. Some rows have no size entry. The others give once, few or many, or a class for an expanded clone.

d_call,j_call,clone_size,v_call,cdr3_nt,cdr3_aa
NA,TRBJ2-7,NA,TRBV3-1,TGTGCCAGCAGCCAAGAACAGGGAACAAATTACGAGCAGTACTTC,CASSQEQGTNYEQYF
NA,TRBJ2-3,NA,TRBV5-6,TGTGCCAGCGGCTTGATGACCGATACGCAGTATTTT,CASGLMTDTQYF
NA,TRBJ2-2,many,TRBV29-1,TGCAGCGTTGAGGTAGCGTCCTTAAACACCGGGGAGCTGTTTTTT,CSVEVASLNTGELFF
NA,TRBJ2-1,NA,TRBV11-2,TGTGCCAGCAGCTTCCCTTCGGGAACCAGAGAGGCCTACAATGAGCAGTTCTTC,CASSFPSGTREAYNEQFF
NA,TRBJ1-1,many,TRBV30,TGTGCCTGGTCTAGGGCACCTAAAGCTTTCTTT,CAWSRAPKAFF
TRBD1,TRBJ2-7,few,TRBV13,TGTGCCAGCAGCGCAGGACAGGTGGCCTACGAGCAGTACTTC,CASSAGQVAYEQYF
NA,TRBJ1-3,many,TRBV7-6,TGTGCCAGCAGCTTAGGGGAATCAAACACCATATATTTT,CASSLGESNTIYF
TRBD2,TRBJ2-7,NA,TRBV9,TGTGCCAGCAGCCCCCGACTAGCGGGGAACGAGCAGTACTTC,CASSPRLAGNEQYF
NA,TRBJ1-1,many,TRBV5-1,TGCGCCAGCAGCTTGGGCTCGTCTGAAGCTTTCTTT,CASSLGSSEAFF
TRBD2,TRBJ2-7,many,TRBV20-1,TGCAGTGCTAGTGGGGCTAGCGGGTTCTCCTACGAGCAGTACTTC,CSASGASGFSYEQYF